This T cell receptor (beta chain) stems from a study of T cells in Graves' hyperthyroidism and ophthalmopathy. The CDR3 regions of TCR beta were amplified from RNA transcripts. The HTBI primer set drove a first-round RT-PCR of the TCR CDR3. One entry per CDR3 protein, called by TCRdb with MiXCR from the multiplex PCR reads. The sample lists approximately 350,000 distinct CDR3 sequences; over 12% were seen once. Per the germline V gene, CDR1 is LNHDA and CDR2 is SQIVND (reference sequence). The V end lost 5 bases, the J end lost 3 bases, and 10 bases lay between the germline ends. This CDR3 is built from 13 residues. This clonotype has only a few counts.

The sequence was collected from a woman aged 55-70 years with Graves' ophthalmopathy. V usage is TRBV19 and J usage is TRBJ2-5, with unresolved D. The specimen sequenced was blood. The CDR3 is CASSYQKEETQYF. CDR3 DNA: TGTGCCAGTAGTTACCAGAAGGAAGAGACCCAGTACTTC.